The 30 T cell receptor beta chains listed next were all sequenced from one sample in a study of blood T cell repertoires in COVID-19. Repertoires were generated with immunoSEQ multiplex PCR, while TCRdb's copy carries only in-frame clones and drops some. The sample records about 310,000 clones, around 84% being singletons. Sample: peripheral blood. The receptors come from a man in his sixties or seventies with acute or convalescent COVID-19.

The chain has TRBV30 and TRBJ1-1, with TRBD1 identical over 10 bases. CDR3 size: 14 residues. Germline V gene sequence: CDR1 GTSNPN, CDR2 SVGIG (reference sequence). With V trimmed by 2 bases and J by 3 bases, 3 bases remained unmatched. The CDR3 region has the DNA TGTGCCTGGAGTCGGACAGGGGGGTACACTGAAGCTTTCTTT. Amino acids: CAWSRTGGYTEAFF.

This clone was seen a single time. The chain has TRBV24-1 and TRBJ1-6, with a tentative D call TRBD1 (6 bases). Germline CDR1 KGHDR, CDR2 SFDVKD. This CDR3 is built from 13 residues. The germline V and J ends were trimmed by 9 bases and 6 bases, with 11 bases remaining between them. The CDR3, as DNA: TGTGCCACCCAGGGGCTAGGTAATTCACCCCTCCACTTT. Translation: CATQGLGNSPLHF.

The rearrangement joins TRBV2 to TRBJ2-3, with D perhaps matching TRBD2 (6 bases). From germline, CDR1 is SNHLY and CDR2 FYNNEI. V lost 7 bases and J lost 1, with 9 bases in between. The CDR3 sequence is 13 residues long. The CDR3 DNA reads as TGTGCCAGCAACCAGCGGGGCACAGATACGCAGTATTTT. It is translated as CASNQRGTDTQYF.

The rearrangement links TRBV24-1 to TRBJ1-5; D uncertain. Trimming took off 0 bases at V and 5 bases at J, with 4 bases between the two ends. Germline V CDR1 and CDR2: KGHDR, SFDVKD. This CDR3 is 13 amino acids long. For the CDR3, the DNA is TGTGCCACCAGTGATTTGCAGGATCAGCCCCAGCATTTT. It yields the protein CATSDLQDQPQHF.

This clone was observed a single time. The chain uses TRBV12-3 or TRBV12-4 and TRBJ2-2, with D uncertain. This CDR3 is 13 amino acids long. The V end was cut by 6 bases, the J end by 4 bases, with 9 bases between. CDR3 DNA sequence: TGTGCCAGCAGAAAAGAGGTCACCGGGGAGCTGTTTTTT. Translating gives CASRKEVTGELFF.

Written as DNA, the CDR3 is TGTGCCAGCAGTTTATACAGGGGCTACGAGCAGTACTTC. Its protein is CASSLYRGYEQYF. The V call is TRBV27, the J call TRBJ2-7, with 7 bases fitting TRBD1. The CDR3 runs to 13 residues. CDR1 MNHEY and CDR2 SMNVEV come from the germline V gene (reference sequence). The V segment lost 1 base and the J segment 3 bases; nucleotides outside the gene matches: 0.

CDR3 in DNA: TGTGCCAGCACCGCAGGGTCTTCTGGAAACACCATATATTTT. Amino acids: CASTAGSSGNTIYF. V usage is TRBV5-6 and J usage is TRBJ1-3, with D possibly being TRBD1 (5 bases). CDR1 SGHDT and CDR2 YYEEEE come from the germline V gene. CDR3 length equals 14 residues. V was pared by 6 bases and J by 1 base, with 11 bases between.

V is TRBV5-1 and J is TRBJ2-6, with a tentative D call TRBD2 (5 bases). Germline-derived CDR1 and CDR2 are SGHRS and YFSETQ. This CDR3 has 15 residues. Trimming stripped 4 bases from V and 3 bases from J, with 11 bases between. The CDR3 region is CASSGSWDGANVLTF. DNA for the CDR3: TGCGCCAGCAGCGGGAGCTGGGATGGGGCCAACGTCCTGACTTTC.

This clone was seen only a few times. This chain links TRBV7-8 with TRBJ2-5; 11 positions match TRBD1. With 0 bases clipped from V and 4 bases from J, the junction kept 4 bases outside the gene matches. Germline values: CDR1 SGHVS, CDR2 FQNEAQ. The CDR3 runs to 16 residues. This CDR3 is CASSLAIGTGGETQYF. The DNA for the CDR3 is TGTGCCAGCAGCTTAGCGATAGGGACAGGGGGAGAGACCCAGTACTTC.

V is TRBV9 and J is TRBJ2-7, with unresolved D. The V end was cut by 0 bases, the J end by 4 bases, with 8 bases between. The CDR3 is 13 amino acids. Germline V gene data show CDR1 as SGDLS and CDR2 as YYNGEE. The CDR3: CASSVGGSYEQYF. The CDR3 nucleotides are TGTGCCAGCAGCGTAGGAGGTTCTTACGAGCAGTACTTC.

V and J are TRBV7-9 and TRBJ2-7, with 15 bases that match TRBD2. CDR3 length: 18 amino acids. V trimming: 7 bases; J trimming: 3 bases; junction bases outside the gene matches: 13. Germline V CDR1 and CDR2: SEHNR, FQNEAQ (reference sequence). CDR3 residues: CASTRTSGRAEAVYEQYF. CDR3 DNA sequence: TGTGCCAGCACAAGGACTAGCGGGAGGGCGGAGGCAGTCTACGAGCAGTACTTC.

The J gene is TRBJ2-3, the V gene TRBV30, with TRBD2 matching over 8 bases. Losses at the gene ends were 8 bases for V and 6 bases for J; bases not matched to a gene: 25. Germline values: CDR1 GTSNPN, CDR2 SVGIG (reference sequence). The CDR3 is made up of 18 amino acids. CDR3 sequence (DNA): TGTGCCAGCAACCCCCGTCCCGGGACTAGGGGGTGGGGGGATACGCAGTATTTT. This translates into CASNPRPGTRGWGDTQYF.

The CDR3 protein is CASSSGQGTLWGGYTF. CDR3 nucleotides: TGTGCCAGCAGCTCAGGACAGGGAACCCTCTGGGGTGGCTACACCTTC. The chain has TRBV11-2 and TRBJ1-2; 8 nucleotides match TRBD1. J was trimmed by 7 bases and V by 4 bases; bases with no gene match: 14. Germline lookup yields CDR1 SGHAT and CDR2 FQNNGV. The CDR3 runs to 16 residues.

The rearrangement links TRBV28 to TRBJ2-3, with 9 positions matching TRBD2. V dropped 8 bases and J dropped 8; count of bases not matched to a gene: 11. The germline gives CDR1 MDHEN, CDR2 SYDVKM. The CDR3 is 14 amino acids. DNA for the CDR3: TGTGCCAGCCACCTGGCGGGGGGGGAAGGTACGCAGTATTTT. Protein product: CASHLAGGEGTQYF.

This chain joins TRBV5-5 and TRBJ2-7; perhaps TRBD2 as D (5 bases). The V end lost 0 bases, the J end lost 0 bases, and 13 bases lay between the germline ends. The germline CDR1 and CDR2 sequences are SGHKS and YYEKEE (reference sequence). This CDR3 contains 16 residues. The DNA for the CDR3 is TGTGCCAGCAGCTTGGTGGCAGGTGGACTCTCCTACGAGCAGTACTTC. Amino acid sequence: CASSLVAGGLSYEQYF.

The gene calls are TRBV20-1 and TRBJ2-1, with 8 bases identical to TRBD2. This CDR3 comprises 22 residues. Trimming took 3 bases from V and 1 from J; bases not matched to a gene: 26. The germline CDR1 and CDR2 sequences are DFQATT and SNEGSKA (reference sequence). The CDR3 region has the DNA TGCAGTGCTAGTGGCCAGGGGTTCGCGGGAGGTCCCCCCTGGAGGTCCTACAATGAGCAGTTCTTC. As protein: CSASGQGFAGGPPWRSYNEQFF.

DNA of the CDR3: TGTGCCAGCAGTTACTCGGGCAGACGTAATGAAAAACTGTTTTTT. Protein sequence: CASSYSGRRNEKLFF. V and J are TRBV6-5 and TRBJ1-4; D unresolved. This CDR3 has 15 residues. Germline lookup yields CDR1 MNHEY and CDR2 SVGAGI. The ends were cut back, 0 bases at V and 4 bases at J, with 9 bases in the middle.

V usage is TRBV5-1 and J usage is TRBJ2-7; 7 nucleotides align to TRBD1. The CDR3 loop spans 13 amino acids. V trimming: 1 base; J trimming: 5 bases; junction bases outside the gene matches: 3. Germline lookup yields CDR1 SGHRS and CDR2 YFSETQ. In DNA form, the CDR3 reads TGCGCCAGCAGCTTGCAGGGGGTCAACGAGCAGTACTTC. Translation: CASSLQGVNEQYF. The full variable domain, with the rest looked up from reference TRBV5-1 and TRBJ2-7, is KAGVTQTPRYLIKTRGQQVTLSCSPISGHRSVSWYQQTPGQGLQFLFEYFSETQRNKGNFPGRFSGRQFSNSRSEMNVSTLELGDSALYLCASSLQGVNEQYFGPGTRLTVT.

The genes are TRBV28 and TRBJ2-7; unclear D gene. The CDR3 is made up of 13 amino acids. From germline, CDR1 is MDHEN and CDR2 SYDVKM. V lost 3 bases and J lost 0, with 6 bases in between. CDR3 amino acids: CASSLPGSYEQYF. The CDR3, as DNA: TGTGCCAGCAGTTTGCCAGGCTCCTACGAGCAGTACTTC.

The chain employs TRBV19 and TRBJ1-1; 7 positions match TRBD1. The CDR3 is 14 residues long. CDR1 and CDR2 from the germline V gene are LNHDA and SQIVND (reference sequence). V lost 6 bases and J lost 3; bases outside the gene matches: 7. CDR3 bases: TGTGCCAGTAGAACTCAGGGGGTGTACACTGAAGCTTTCTTT. Its translation is CASRTQGVYTEAFF.

The CDR3 nucleotides read TGTGCCAGCTCACCGATGGGACAGGAGCCCTATGGCTACACCTTC. This codes for CASSPMGQEPYGYTF. The V call is TRBV18, the J call TRBJ1-2, with 8 bases that match TRBD1. CDR1 and CDR2 from the germline V gene are KGHSH and LQKENI. Trimming at V came to 3 bases and at J to 4 bases, leaving 7 bases not matched to a gene. The CDR3 spans 15 residues.

This clone has only one observation. This chain links TRBV30 with TRBJ2-1; perhaps TRBD1 as D (5 bases). V lost 2 bases and J 7 bases, leaving 18 bases between the germline ends. Germline V gene lookup returns CDR1 GTSNPN and CDR2 SVGIG (reference sequence). This CDR3 has 15 residues. This CDR3 reads CAWSRIGVFGNEQFF. As DNA, the CDR3 is TGTGCCTGGAGTCGTATAGGGGTTTTTGGGAATGAGCAGTTCTTC.

This rearrangement joins TRBV3-1 (or the pseudogene TRBV3-2) to TRBJ2-1, with 8 positions matching TRBD2. The V segment lost 4 bases and the J segment 6 bases; nucleotides outside the gene matches: 11. The V gene's germline CDR1 is LGHDT and CDR2 YNNKEL (reference sequence). CDR3 length: 16 residues. The CDR3 region has the DNA TGTGCCAGCAGCCTGACTTCAGCGGGGGCCTCCAATGAGCAGTTCTTC. Protein sequence: CASSLTSAGASNEQFF.

The chain links TRBV6-2 or TRBV6-3 to TRBJ1-2, with D possibly TRBD1 on 5 matching bases. CDR1 and CDR2 (germline): MNHEY, SVGEGT. CDR3 length: 14 residues. Between the trimmed V and J ends, which lost 5 bases and 3 bases, there was a span of 13 bases. The CDR3 reads CASSIRAPDYGYTF. The DNA of the CDR3 is TGTGCCAGCAGTATCAGGGCCCCGGACTATGGCTACACCTTC.

The sample holds one count of this clone. The J gene is TRBJ2-7, the V gene TRBV7-8; the D is unclear. CDR1 is SGHVS and CDR2 is FQNEAQ in the germline V gene. The CDR3 is 13 amino acids. Trimming left V 6 bases short and J 3 bases short, with 12 bases between. The CDR3 DNA reads TGTGCCAGCAGTTTTAGCACCGGCTACGAGCAGTACTTC. As protein: CASSFSTGYEQYF.

The chain links TRBV5-1 to TRBJ2-7, with TRBD2 matching 7 bases. V was clipped by 0 bases and J by 2 bases; unmatched bases: 5. Germline loops: CDR1 SGHRS, CDR2 YFSETQ. This CDR3 region has 15 residues. The CDR3 spells CASSLGTSATYEQYF. The DNA for the CDR3 is TGCGCCAGCAGCTTGGGTACTAGCGCGACCTACGAGCAGTACTTC. The full variable domain, rest sourced from reference TRBV5-1 and TRBJ2-7, is KAGVTQTPRYLIKTRGQQVTLSCSPISGHRSVSWYQQTPGQGLQFLFEYFSETQRNKGNFPGRFSGRQFSNSRSEMNVSTLELGDSALYLCASSLGTSATYEQYFGPGTRLTVT.

The chain links TRBV29-1 to TRBJ2-3; D is ambiguous. The V gene lost 4 bases and the J gene lost 0 bases, with 8 bases spanning the gap. CDR3 length equals 13 residues. Germline CDR1 and CDR2: SQVTM and ANQGSEA. CDR3 sequence reads: CSVASGSTDTQYF. The CDR3 region has the DNA TGCAGCGTTGCGTCAGGAAGCACAGATACGCAGTATTTT.

This clone was seen a few times. The chain has TRBV2 and TRBJ2-7; 8 bases fit TRBD1. CDR1 is SNHLY and CDR2 is FYNNEI in the germline V gene. The trim removed 5 bases at V and 3 bases at J, leaving 9 bases unmatched. This CDR3 contains 15 residues. This CDR3 is CASSKPGQDVYEQYF. CDR3 coding DNA: TGTGCCAGCAGTAAACCGGGACAGGATGTCTACGAGCAGTACTTC.

The J gene is TRBJ1-1, the V gene TRBV5-4; 10 bases match TRBD1. The CDR3 is made up of 16 amino acids. After removal of 3 bases from V and 1 base from J, the junction contained 6 bases not matched to a gene. Germline V gene data show CDR1 as SGHNT and CDR2 as YYREEE (reference sequence). The CDR3 DNA is TGTGCCAGCAGCTGGAGACAGGGGGCTTGGAACACTGAAGCTTTCTTT. Its translation: CASSWRQGAWNTEAFF.

V usage is TRBV19 and J usage is TRBJ2-3; TRBD2 aligns across 10 bases. V shed 6 bases and J 3 bases; nucleotides not matched to a gene: 15. The CDR3 extends over 18 amino acids. Germline V gives CDR1 LNHDA, CDR2 SQIVND (reference sequence). CDR3 DNA sequence: TGTGCCAGTAGGGGTGGGTCTAGCGGGAGTACGGCGACAGATACGCAGTATTTT. It yields the protein CASRGGSSGSTATDTQYF.